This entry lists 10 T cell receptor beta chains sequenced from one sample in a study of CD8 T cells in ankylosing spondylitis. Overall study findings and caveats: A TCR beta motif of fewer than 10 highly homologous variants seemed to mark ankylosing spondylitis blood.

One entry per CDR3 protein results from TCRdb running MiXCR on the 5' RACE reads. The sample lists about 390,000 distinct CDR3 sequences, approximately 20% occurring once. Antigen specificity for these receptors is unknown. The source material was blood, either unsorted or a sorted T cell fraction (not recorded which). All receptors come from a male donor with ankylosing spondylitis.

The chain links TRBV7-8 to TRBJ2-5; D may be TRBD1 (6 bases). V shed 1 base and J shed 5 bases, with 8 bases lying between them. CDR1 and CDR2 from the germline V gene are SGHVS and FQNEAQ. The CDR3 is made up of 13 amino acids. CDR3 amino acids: CASSLGTDETQYF. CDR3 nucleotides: TGTGCCAGCAGCTTAGGGACAGACGAGACCCAGTACTTC.

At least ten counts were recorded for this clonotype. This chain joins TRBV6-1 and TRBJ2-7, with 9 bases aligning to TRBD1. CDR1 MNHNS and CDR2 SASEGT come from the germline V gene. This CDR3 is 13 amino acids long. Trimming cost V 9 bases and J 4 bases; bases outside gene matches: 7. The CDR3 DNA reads TGTGCCAGTGCCCCGGGACAGGGATACGAGCAGTACTTC. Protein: CASAPGQGYEQYF.

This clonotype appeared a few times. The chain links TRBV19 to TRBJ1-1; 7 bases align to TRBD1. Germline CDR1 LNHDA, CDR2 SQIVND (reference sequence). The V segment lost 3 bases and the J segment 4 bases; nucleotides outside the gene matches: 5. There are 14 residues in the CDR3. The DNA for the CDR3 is TGTGCCAGTAGTATCCCCCAGGGGGGCACTGAAGCTTTCTTT. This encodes CASSIPQGGTEAFF.

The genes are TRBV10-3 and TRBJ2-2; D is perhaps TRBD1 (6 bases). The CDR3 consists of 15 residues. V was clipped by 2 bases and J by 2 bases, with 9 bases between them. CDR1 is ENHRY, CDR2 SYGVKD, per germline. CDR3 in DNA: TGTGCCATCAGTGAGATGGACAGTAACACCGGGGAGCTGTTTTTT. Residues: CAISEMDSNTGELFF.

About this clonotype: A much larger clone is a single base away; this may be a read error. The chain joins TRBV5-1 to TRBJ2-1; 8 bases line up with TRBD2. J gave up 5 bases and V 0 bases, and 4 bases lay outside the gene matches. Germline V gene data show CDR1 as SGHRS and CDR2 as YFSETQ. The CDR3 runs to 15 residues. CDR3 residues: CASSLVLAGNNEQFF. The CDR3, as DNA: TGCGCCAGCAGCTTGGTTCTAGCGGGTAACAATGAGCAGTTCTTC.

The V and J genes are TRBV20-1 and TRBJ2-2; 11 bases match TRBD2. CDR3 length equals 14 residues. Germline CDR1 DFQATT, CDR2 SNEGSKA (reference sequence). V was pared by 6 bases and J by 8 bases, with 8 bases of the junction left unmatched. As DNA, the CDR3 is TGCAGTGCAACCGATAGCGGGGGGGTAGGGGAGCTGTTTTTT. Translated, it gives CSATDSGGVGELFF.

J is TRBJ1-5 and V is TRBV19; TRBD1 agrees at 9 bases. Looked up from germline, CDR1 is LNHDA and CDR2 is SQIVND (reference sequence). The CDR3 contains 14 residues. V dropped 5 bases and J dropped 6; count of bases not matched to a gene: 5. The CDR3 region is CASSATGGPQPQHF. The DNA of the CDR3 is TGTGCCAGTAGTGCAACAGGGGGCCCTCAGCCCCAGCATTTT.

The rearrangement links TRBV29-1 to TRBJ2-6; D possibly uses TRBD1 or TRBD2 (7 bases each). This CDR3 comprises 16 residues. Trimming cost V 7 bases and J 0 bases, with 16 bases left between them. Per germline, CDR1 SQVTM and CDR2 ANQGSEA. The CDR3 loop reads CSASDRTSSGANVLTF. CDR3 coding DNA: TGCAGCGCTTCGGACAGGACTAGCTCTGGGGCCAACGTCCTGACTTTC.

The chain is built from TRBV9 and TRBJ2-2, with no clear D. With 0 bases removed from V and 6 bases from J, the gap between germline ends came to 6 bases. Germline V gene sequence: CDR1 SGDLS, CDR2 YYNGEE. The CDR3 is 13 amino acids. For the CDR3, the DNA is TGTGCCAGCAGCGTAGGAAGAGCCGGGGAGCTGTTTTTT. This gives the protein CASSVGRAGELFF.

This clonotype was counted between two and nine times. The CDR3 region is CASGRDRDNSQYF. CDR3 DNA: TGCGCCAGCGGTAGAGACAGAGACAATAGTCAGTATTTT. The chain uses TRBV5-1 and TRBJ2-3, with D perhaps matching TRBD1 (5 bases). In germline, CDR1 is SGHRS, CDR2 YFSETQ. The CDR3 extends over 13 amino acids. Trimming stripped 7 bases from V and 12 bases from J, with 21 bases between. Full variable domain (remainder filled in from reference TRBV5-1 and TRBJ2-3): KAGVTQTPRYLIKTRGQQVTLSCSPISGHRSVSWYQQTPGQGLQFLFEYFSETQRNKGNFPGRFSGRQFSNSRSEMNVSTLELGDSALYLCASGRDRDNSQYFGPGTRLTVL.